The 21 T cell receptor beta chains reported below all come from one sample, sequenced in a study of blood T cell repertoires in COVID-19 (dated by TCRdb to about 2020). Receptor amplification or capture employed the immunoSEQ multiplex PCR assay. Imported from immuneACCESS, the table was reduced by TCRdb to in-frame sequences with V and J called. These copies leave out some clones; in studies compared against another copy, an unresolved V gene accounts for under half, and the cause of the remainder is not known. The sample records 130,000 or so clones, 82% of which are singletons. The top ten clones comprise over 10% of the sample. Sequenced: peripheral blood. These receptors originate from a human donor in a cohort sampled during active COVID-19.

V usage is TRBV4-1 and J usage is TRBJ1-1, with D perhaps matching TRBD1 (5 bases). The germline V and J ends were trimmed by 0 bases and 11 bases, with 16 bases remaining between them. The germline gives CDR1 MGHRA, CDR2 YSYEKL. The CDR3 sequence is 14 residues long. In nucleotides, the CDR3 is TGCGCCAGCAGCCAAGATAGGGGCGGGGGTGAGGCTTTCTTT. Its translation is CASSQDRGGGEAFF.

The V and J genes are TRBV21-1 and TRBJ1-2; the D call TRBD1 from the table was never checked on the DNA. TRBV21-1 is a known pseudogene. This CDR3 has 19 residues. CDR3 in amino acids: CASSKAGWPSQGIGYGYTF. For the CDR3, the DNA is TGTGCCAGCAGCAAAGCCGGGTGGCCAAGTCAGGGTATTGGCTATGGCTACACCTTC.

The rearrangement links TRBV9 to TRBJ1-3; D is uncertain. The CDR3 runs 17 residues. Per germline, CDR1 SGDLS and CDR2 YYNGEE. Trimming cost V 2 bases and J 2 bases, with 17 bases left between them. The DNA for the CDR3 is TGTGCCAGCAGCGTGAGCCAACTGGGCAGTGCTGGAAACACCATATATTTT. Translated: CASSVSQLGSAGNTIYF.

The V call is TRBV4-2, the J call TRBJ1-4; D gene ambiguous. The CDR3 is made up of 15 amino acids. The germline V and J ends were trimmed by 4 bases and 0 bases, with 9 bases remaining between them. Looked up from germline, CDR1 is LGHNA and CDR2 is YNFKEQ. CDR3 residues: CASSPRLATNEKLFF. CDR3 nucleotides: TGTGCCAGCAGCCCCCGACTTGCAACTAATGAAAAACTGTTTTTT.

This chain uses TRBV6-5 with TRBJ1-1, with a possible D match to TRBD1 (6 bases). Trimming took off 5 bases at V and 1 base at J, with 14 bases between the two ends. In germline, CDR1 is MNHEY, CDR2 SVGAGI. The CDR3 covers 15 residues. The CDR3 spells CASSPTGLGNTEAFF. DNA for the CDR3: TGTGCCAGCAGTCCAACAGGGTTGGGGAACACTGAAGCTTTCTTT.

The CDR3 reads CASSFTSEGYEQYF. In DNA, the CDR3 is TGTGCCAGCAGCTTTACTAGCGAAGGCTACGAGCAGTACTTC. The rearrangement joins TRBV5-6 to TRBJ2-7; 7 bases are shared with TRBD2. V dropped 2 bases and J dropped 3; count of bases not matched to a gene: 5. There are 14 residues in the CDR3. Germline V gives CDR1 SGHDT, CDR2 YYEEEE.

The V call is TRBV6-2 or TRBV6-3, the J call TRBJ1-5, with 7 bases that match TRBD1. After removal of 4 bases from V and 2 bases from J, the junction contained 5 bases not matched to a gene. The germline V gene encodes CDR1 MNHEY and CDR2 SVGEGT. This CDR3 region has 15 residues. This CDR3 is CASSSGQVGNQPQHF. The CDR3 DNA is TGTGCCAGCAGTTCCGGACAGGTCGGCAATCAGCCCCAGCATTTT.

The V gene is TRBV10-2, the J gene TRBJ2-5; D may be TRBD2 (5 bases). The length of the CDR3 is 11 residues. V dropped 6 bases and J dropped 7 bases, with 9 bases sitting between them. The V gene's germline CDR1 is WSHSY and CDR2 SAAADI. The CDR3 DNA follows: TGCGCCAGCAGCTCGAGGGTGACCCAGTACTTC. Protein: CASSSRVTQYF.

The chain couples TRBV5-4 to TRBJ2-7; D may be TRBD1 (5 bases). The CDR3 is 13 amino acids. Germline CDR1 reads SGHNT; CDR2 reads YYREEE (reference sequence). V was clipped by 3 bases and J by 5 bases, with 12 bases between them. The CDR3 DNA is TGTGCCAGCAGCTGGAAAGGGGTCCACGAGCAGTACTTC. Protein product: CASSWKGVHEQYF.

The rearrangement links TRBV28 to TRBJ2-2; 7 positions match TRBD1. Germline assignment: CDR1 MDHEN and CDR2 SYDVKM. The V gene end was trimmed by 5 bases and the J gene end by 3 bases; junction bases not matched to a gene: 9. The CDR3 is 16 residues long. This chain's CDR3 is CASSDYTGADTGELFF. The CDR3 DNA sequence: TGTGCCAGCAGTGATTATACAGGGGCCGACACCGGGGAGCTGTTTTTT.

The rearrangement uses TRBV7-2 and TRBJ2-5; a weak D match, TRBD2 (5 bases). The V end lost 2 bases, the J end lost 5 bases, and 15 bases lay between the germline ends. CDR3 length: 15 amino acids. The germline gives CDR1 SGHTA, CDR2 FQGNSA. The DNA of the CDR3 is TGTGCCAGCAGCTTATGGATCCGGTCGGGGGAGACCCAGTACTTC. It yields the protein CASSLWIRSGETQYF.

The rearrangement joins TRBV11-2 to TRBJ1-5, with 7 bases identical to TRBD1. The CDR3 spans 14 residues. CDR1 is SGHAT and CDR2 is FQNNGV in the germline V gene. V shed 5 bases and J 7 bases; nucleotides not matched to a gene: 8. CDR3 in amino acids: CASSPDRAGQPQHF. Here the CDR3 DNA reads TGTGCCAGCAGCCCCGACAGGGCCGGACAGCCCCAGCATTTT.

For the CDR3, the DNA is TGTGCCAGCAGTCACGGACAGGAAGGGTCACCCCTCCACTTT. Encoded protein: CASSHGQEGSPLHF. The chain is built from TRBV6-6 and TRBJ1-6; 7 positions match TRBD1. Germline trimming cut 5 bases from V and 10 bases from J; bases unmatched to any gene: 8. The CDR3 runs 14 residues. CDR1 MNHNY and CDR2 SVGAGI come from the germline V gene (reference sequence).

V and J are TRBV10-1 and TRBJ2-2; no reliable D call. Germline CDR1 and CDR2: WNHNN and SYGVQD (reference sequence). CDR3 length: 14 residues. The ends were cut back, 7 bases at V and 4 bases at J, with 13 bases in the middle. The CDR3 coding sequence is TGCGCCAGCACCTACGGTCCGGGCACCGGGGAGCTGTTTTTT. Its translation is CASTYGPGTGELFF.

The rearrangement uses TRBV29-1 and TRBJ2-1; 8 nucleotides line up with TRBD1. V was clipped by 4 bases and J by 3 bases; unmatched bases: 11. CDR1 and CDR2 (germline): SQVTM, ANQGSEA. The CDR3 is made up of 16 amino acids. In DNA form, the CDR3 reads TGCAGCGTTGCCCGATACCCCGGACAGGGCTACAATGAGCAGTTCTTC. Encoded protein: CSVARYPGQGYNEQFF.

CDR3 protein: CASSPRQGSSITPKNIQYF. CDR3 DNA: TGTGCCAGCAGTCCAAGACAGGGCAGTTCTATCACCCCGAAAAACATTCAGTACTTC. The V call is TRBV6-6, the J call TRBJ2-4; 7 nucleotides match TRBD1. Germline-derived CDR1 and CDR2 are MNHNY and SVGAGI (reference sequence). The J segment lost 4 bases and the V segment lost 5 bases, leaving 20 bases of the junction unmatched. The CDR3 has 19 amino acids.

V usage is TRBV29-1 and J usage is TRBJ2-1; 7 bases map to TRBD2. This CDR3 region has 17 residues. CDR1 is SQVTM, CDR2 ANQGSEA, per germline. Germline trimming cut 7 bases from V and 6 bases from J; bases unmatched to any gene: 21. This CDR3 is CSARPRPGRGTFNEQFF. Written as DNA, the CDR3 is TGCAGCGCCCGCCCCCGTCCGGGGCGGGGGACGTTCAATGAGCAGTTCTTC.

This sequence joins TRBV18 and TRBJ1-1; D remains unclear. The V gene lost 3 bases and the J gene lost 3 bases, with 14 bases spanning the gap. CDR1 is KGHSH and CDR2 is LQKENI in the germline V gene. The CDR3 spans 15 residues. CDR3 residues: CASSPPVIGDTEAFF. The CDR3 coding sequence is TGTGCCAGCTCACCCCCGGTTATCGGGGACACTGAAGCTTTCTTT.

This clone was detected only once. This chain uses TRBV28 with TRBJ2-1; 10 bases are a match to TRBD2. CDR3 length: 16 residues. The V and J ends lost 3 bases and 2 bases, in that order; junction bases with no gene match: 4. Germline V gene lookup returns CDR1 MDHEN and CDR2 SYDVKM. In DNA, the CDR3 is TGTGCCAGCAGTTTCAGCGGGGGGGTAGCCTACAATGAGCAGTTCTTC. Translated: CASSFSGGVAYNEQFF.

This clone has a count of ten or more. CDR3 sequence (DNA): TGTGCCAGCAGCTCCGCGAGGAACACCGGGGAGCTGTTTTTT. Amino acid sequence: CASSSARNTGELFF. The gene calls are TRBV7-9 and TRBJ2-2; D is undetermined. Trimming stripped 4 bases from V and 1 base from J, with 7 bases between. Germline CDR1 and CDR2: SEHNR and FQNEAQ (reference sequence). The CDR3 is made up of 14 amino acids.

CDR3 loop: CATSSPGQGIYEQYF. CDR3 in DNA: TGTGCCACCAGCAGTCCGGGACAGGGGATCTACGAGCAGTACTTC. The chain carries TRBV15 and TRBJ2-7; 10 bases are shared with TRBD1. This CDR3 comprises 15 residues. Germline V lookup: CDR1 LNHNV, CDR2 YYDKDF (reference sequence). The ends lost 3 bases at V and 3 bases at J; junction bases unmatched: 5.